Following are 14 T cell receptor beta chains from one sample sequenced in a study of a mutant IDH1 vaccine in newly diagnosed glioma. Their specific antigens are unknown. Documented time point: week 47, end of study. Vaccination comprised doses that each held 300 ug of mutant IDH1 20-mer peptide, plus topical imiquimod. Using immunoSEQ multiplex PCR, the repertoire was profiled, and TCRdb retains in-frame clones only, with some absent. The sample yields over 80,000 clones, 81% seen once. The material sequenced was PBMCs, taken from a glioma patient whose treatment included an IDH1 peptide vaccine. The receptors were gathered from a man between 40 and 49 years old with glioma.

The rearrangement joins TRBV6-6 to TRBJ2-7; 9 bases are a match to TRBD1. After removal of 7 bases from V and 1 base from J, the junction contained 5 bases not matched to a gene. Per germline, CDR1 MNHNY and CDR2 SVGAGI (reference sequence). The CDR3 has 14 residues. The CDR3: CASTRDRVSYEQYF. CDR3 DNA sequence: TGTGCCAGCACCAGGGACAGGGTGTCCTACGAGCAGTACTTC.

CDR3 in DNA: TGTGCCAGCAGCTTAGATCCCGGGAGAGCCCCAGAGACCCAGTACTTC. It translates to CASSLDPGRAPETQYF. The chain recombines TRBV5-4 with TRBJ2-5, with a possible D match to TRBD2 (6 bases). This CDR3 comprises 16 residues. Germline CDR1 is SGHNT and CDR2 is YYREEE (reference sequence). V was clipped by 2 bases and J by 4 bases, with 18 bases between them.

V usage is TRBV9 and J usage is TRBJ2-1; tentatively, D is TRBD1 or TRBD2 (5 bases each). The CDR3 length is 17 residues. The V gene's germline CDR1 is SGDLS and CDR2 YYNGEE. The V gene lost 3 bases and the J gene lost 0 bases, with 16 bases spanning the gap. The CDR3 sequence: CASSAINTGTSYNEQFF. For the CDR3, the DNA is TGTGCCAGCAGCGCGATTAACACCGGGACCTCCTACAATGAGCAGTTCTTC.

The V gene is TRBV5-5, the J gene TRBJ2-1; a possible D gene is TRBD1 (5 bases). In germline, CDR1 is SGHKS, CDR2 YYEKEE (reference sequence). The CDR3 loop spans 16 amino acids. With 1 base removed from V and 5 bases from J, the gap between germline ends came to 16 bases. The CDR3 DNA follows: TGTGCCAGCAGCTTGTATTCAGGGTATGGAGACAATGAGCAGTTCTTC. Translation: CASSLYSGYGDNEQFF.

This clone qualifies as medium-sized (0.01 to 0.1%). CDR3 region: CASSFSRGPEAFF. The CDR3 DNA reads as TGTGCCAGCAGCTTCAGCAGGGGGCCTGAAGCTTTCTTT. This chain connects TRBV5-4 to TRBJ1-1, with 8 bases that match TRBD1. The CDR3 consists of 13 residues. The J segment lost 6 bases and the V segment lost 2 bases, leaving 3 bases of the junction unmatched. The germline V gene has CDR1 SGHNT and CDR2 YYREEE (reference sequence).

The genes are TRBV29-1 and TRBJ2-7; 12 nucleotides line up with TRBD2. This CDR3 is 14 amino acids long. Trimming took 6 bases from V and 6 from J; bases not matched to a gene: 9. Germline-derived CDR1 and CDR2 are SQVTM and ANQGSEA. In DNA form, the CDR3 reads TGCAGCGTGTCTAGCGGGAGGGCCGTAGGCGAGCAGTACTTC. Its translation is CSVSSGRAVGEQYF.

The chain uses TRBV7-2 and TRBJ2-7; 8 bases are shared with TRBD2. The J segment lost 2 bases and the V segment lost 2 bases, leaving 2 bases of the junction unmatched. The CDR3 is made up of 14 amino acids. In germline, CDR1 is SGHTA, CDR2 FQGNSA. CDR3: CASSLRRGAYEQYF. CDR3 nucleotide sequence: TGTGCCAGCAGCTTAAGGCGGGGGGCCTACGAGCAGTACTTC.

The chain links TRBV11-3 to TRBJ2-1; D perhaps matches TRBD2 (7 bases). The CDR3 is 16 residues long. CDR1 is SGHNT, CDR2 YENEEA, per germline. Trimming took off 5 bases at V and 0 bases at J, with 14 bases between the two ends. The CDR3 reads CASSPGGLVSYNEQFF. CDR3 nucleotides: TGTGCCAGCAGCCCGGGGGGCCTCGTCTCCTACAATGAGCAGTTCTTC.

The V gene is TRBV10-3, the J gene TRBJ2-7, with D maybe TRBD1 (6 bases). The CDR3 contains 12 residues. Germline CDR1 ENHRY, CDR2 SYGVKD. V gave up 6 bases and J gave up 5 bases, with 11 bases separating them. CDR3 sequence (DNA): TGTGCCATCAGCCTGGACAGAAACGAGCAGTACTTC. Translating it yields CAISLDRNEQYF.

This chain joins TRBV7-8 and TRBJ2-3, with D unresolved. This CDR3 spans 14 amino acids. The germline CDR1 and CDR2 sequences are SGHVS and FQNEAQ. V was pared by 0 bases and J by 4 bases, with 8 bases between. The CDR3 loop is CASSLAPPSDTQYF. The DNA for the CDR3 is TGTGCCAGCAGCTTAGCTCCGCCCTCAGATACGCAGTATTTT. Based on the CDR3 plus reference TRBV7-8 and TRBJ2-3, the full variable domain is GAGVSQSPRYKVAKRGQDVALRCDPISGHVSLFWYQQALGQGPEFLTYFQNEAQLDKSGLPSDRFFAERPEGSVSTLKIQRTQQEDSAVYLCASSLAPPSDTQYFGPGTRLTVL.

The chain couples TRBV18 to TRBJ2-1; D call uncertain. Trimming stripped 0 bases from V and 12 bases from J, with 12 bases between. The CDR3 runs to 13 residues. CDR1 and CDR2 from the germline V gene are KGHSH and LQKENI. The CDR3 spells CASSPPGQVMQFF. The CDR3, as DNA: TGTGCCAGCTCACCACCTGGGCAAGTCATGCAGTTCTTC.

The chain links TRBV20-1 to TRBJ1-3; the D is unclear. The germline V gene encodes CDR1 DFQATT and CDR2 SNEGSKA (reference sequence). There are 11 residues in the CDR3. The CDR3 here is CRGFSGNTIYF. CDR3 in DNA: TGCAGAGGTTTCTCTGGAAACACCATATATTTT.

This chain joins TRBV18 and TRBJ1-1; D might be TRBD1 (5 bases). Trimming left V 8 bases short and J 0 bases short, with 10 bases between. Per germline, CDR1 KGHSH and CDR2 LQKENI. The CDR3 length is 13 residues. The CDR3 DNA sequence: TGTGCCAGCCACAGACAGTTGAACACTGAAGCTTTCTTT. It specifies CASHRQLNTEAFF.

The CDR3 region has the DNA TGTGCCAGCCAGGACTGGAGCTCTGGAAACACCATATATTTT. Encoded protein: CASQDWSSGNTIYF. The chain links TRBV6-5 to TRBJ1-3; D remains unclear. V dropped 8 bases and J dropped 0 bases, with 11 bases sitting between them. Germline V gives CDR1 MNHEY, CDR2 SVGAGI. The CDR3 is 14 amino acids.